This T cell receptor (beta chain) is drawn from a study of tumor-infiltrating lymphocytes in primary liver carcinoma. Study-level information: Spanning 4.2 to 10 cm, the tumors were T1-T3 N0M0.

General observations from the study: Bulk samples went unsorted, so CD4+ and CD8+ repertoires were not compared. The top-250-clone fraction was significantly higher in tumors than in blood (p = 0.039). Overlap in tumor-adjacent and tumor-blood pairs fell below that of tumor region pairs.

Total RNA (around 500 ng) served as template for TCR beta cDNA synthesis primed by a constant-region primer. Each TCR beta library was derived from three nested multiplex PCR rounds that employed slightly modified ARM-PCR. TRBV1-TRBV30 forward primers paired with a C-beta reverse primer drove the first two PCR rounds, about 10 cycles each. One entry per CDR3 protein results from TCRdb running MiXCR on the multiplex PCR reads. This sample has approximately 330,000 distinct CDR3 sequences, with roughly 61% found just once. There are 12 residues in the CDR3. Germline-derived CDR1 and CDR2 are SGHNT and YYREEE (reference sequence). Unsorted whole blood yielded the blood RNA, and germline DNA was also extracted. Turning to this clonotype: As yet, its antigen is unknown. Mismatch with germline at one junction end may stem from a read error.

Sequencing was carried out using peripheral blood. The gene calls are TRBV5-4 and TRBJ2-3; unclear D gene. The sequence derives from a man in his forties or fifties with primary liver carcinoma and hepatitis B virus infection. This chain's CDR3 is CASSLGTDRQYF. The CDR3 bases are TGTGCCAGCAGCTTGGGCACAGATAGGCAGTATTTT.